The entry below gives a single T cell receptor beta chain sequence along with its context. Antigen unknown. The repertoire was sequenced with immunoSEQ multiplex PCR; TCRdb's copy has only in-frame clones and lacks some. Counted here are around 23,000 clones, approximately 98% occurring once; the ten biggest clones make up around 0.13%. These data belong to a study of T cells after posttransplantation cyclophosphamide. Study conclusions and caveats: TRB clonality was highly associated with recipient CMV seropositivity and reactivation.

CDR3 size: 16 residues. V lost 1 base and J lost 5, with 18 bases in between. Germline V gives CDR1 SGDLS, CDR2 YYNGEE. The V call is TRBV9, the J call TRBJ1-2, with D maybe TRBD1 (6 bases). Material for sequencing was naive CD8+ T cells sorted from PBMCs. This receptor was obtained from a man aged 35-49 years in good health, CMV-negative, and a related stem cell transplant donor. The CDR3 DNA follows: TGTGCCAGCAGCGTAAAAGAGGACAGCCTTGGGTATGGCTACACCTTC. Amino acid sequence: CASSVKEDSLGYGYTF.